This T cell receptor beta chain was profiled in a study of T cells in Graves' hyperthyroidism and ophthalmopathy. Study-level findings and limits: Blood shared most expanded thyroid clonotypes above 0.001.

This clonotype was counted at least ten times. The target antigen is unknown. Researchers took RNA transcripts and amplified the TCR beta CDR3 regions from them. Researchers ran a first-round RT-PCR on the TCR CDR3 using the HTBI primer set. TCRdb passed the multiplex PCR reads through MiXCR, listing each CDR3 protein once. Of 45,000 to 50,000 distinct CDR3 sequences in the sample, 49% were seen once. For Graves' hyperthyroidism to be stable, ophthalmopathy could not progress within 18 months. With a duration under 2 months, the hyperthyroidism was newly diagnosed in patients aged 18 to 65. The V gene's germline CDR1 is MNHNS and CDR2 SASEGT. Deletions cut 6 bases from V and 5 bases from J, with 19 bases between. This CDR3 comprises 15 residues.

Sequencing was done on a sample of peripheral blood or thyroid tissue (not recorded which). The TCR was taken from a woman aged 45-65 years with Graves' hyperthyroidism. The chain joins TRBV6-1 to TRBJ2-5; D perhaps matches TRBD1 (5 bases). The CDR3 DNA follows: TGTGCCAGCAGCCGAGACAGAGGACCCCCGGAGACCCAGTACTTC. Encoded protein: CASSRDRGPPETQYF.